Below, one T cell receptor beta chain is given with its context. Clones were sequenced by immunoSEQ multiplex PCR, and TCRdb holds only the in-frame ones, with some missing. The profile covers about 660,000 clones, with 85% to 90% appearing a single time and about 0.01% taken by the ten largest. With 4 bases clipped from V and 3 bases from J, the junction kept 12 bases outside the gene matches. The germline V gene has CDR1 SGHRS and CDR2 YFSETQ. This CDR3 comprises 16 residues. These data belong to a study of shared T cell receptors in the human thymus. The same data also contributed to another study, on human thymus T cells. From that second work: All donors were healthy Finnish infants who were undergoing corrective surgery to treat congenital heart defects. It was from resections taken during corrective heart surgery that the thymus tissue came. Unrelated individuals reportedly shared highly overlapping thymic TCR repertoires.

The sequencing sample was made of thymocytes. V gene TRBV5-1 combines with J gene TRBJ2-5; 7 bases fit TRBD1. This clonotype was obtained from a boy under three years old with a congenital heart defect. The CDR3 sequence is CASSLPNRDSKETQYF. The CDR3 nucleotides read TGCGCCAGCAGCCTACCGAACCGGGACAGTAAAGAGACCCAGTACTTC.